This TCR beta chain was captured in a study of blood T cell repertoires in COVID-19. Generated by immunoSEQ multiplex PCR, the TCRdb table keeps only in-frame clones and is missing some. The data hold roughly 400,000 clones, with about 90% observed a single time. The CDR3 runs 18 residues. Trimming took 3 bases from V and 3 from J; bases not matched to a gene: 13. The V gene's germline CDR1 is MDHEN and CDR2 SYDVKM. This TCR derives from a man younger than 35 who had recovered from COVID-19. The sequenced material came from PBMCs or T cells enriched from blood (not recorded which). The rearrangement uses TRBV28 and TRBJ2-7; 11 positions match TRBD2. CDR3 loop: CASSFLLAGGGSDYEQYF. CDR3 nucleotides: TGTGCCAGCAGTTTTTTGCTAGCGGGAGGCGGTTCAGACTACGAGCAGTACTTC.